This T cell receptor (beta chain) was found in a study of cytomegalovirus exposure and HLA in healthy donors. General observations from the study: In vitro checks showed that a few CMV-associated chains really do target CMV antigens. Altogether, some 170 TCR beta chains were recorded as cytomegalovirus-associated.

Clones were read by immunoSEQ multiplex PCR, and TCRdb kept only the in-frame ones, dropping some. The sample lists roughly 58,000 clones; 75% to 95% were seen once. On this clone: The antigen is unknown.

The donors were in the roughly 110-subject validation cohort; that cohort was separate from the roughly 700-subject first cohort. V was clipped by 6 bases and J by 6 bases; unmatched bases: 3. The CDR3 has 13 amino acids. Germline V gene sequence: CDR1 LNHDA, CDR2 SQIVND (reference sequence). The sequenced sample was PBMCs. The rearrangement joins TRBV19 to TRBJ2-2; 8 nucleotides match TRBD1. The sequence was obtained from a man aged 18-30 years in good health and CMV-seronegative. The CDR3 sequence: CASRLDRAGELFF. The DNA of the CDR3 is TGTGCCAGTAGGCTGGACAGGGCCGGGGAGCTGTTTTTT.